What follows is one TCR beta chain and its context. The read terminates 3 residues ahead of where the CDR3 ends, so the germline J gene completes it. The data stem from a study of T cells in women clearing cervical HPV infection. All participants had a single incident cervical HPV16 infection, and prevalent HPV16 infections were excluded. Some clones are missing from TCRdb's copy, which holds only in-frame ones; the method was immunoSEQ multiplex PCR. This sample's table reports around 17,000 clones. CDR1 and CDR2 (germline): DFQATT, SNEGSKA (reference sequence). The ends were cut back, 5 bases at V and 6 bases at J, with 17 bases in the middle. The CDR3 contains 15 residues.

The chain has TRBV20-1 and TRBJ1-6; D unclear. The sample was blood buffy coat. The sequence came from a woman between 18 and 70 years old with a cervical HPV16 infection that either progressed to CIN3+ or cleared (not recorded which). The CDR3 DNA, read in part, is TGCAGTGCTCCGCAGGTCAAACACATTAATTCACCC. As protein: CSAPQVKHINSP. The complete CDR3 sequence is CSAPQVKHINSPLHF.